This T cell receptor (beta chain) originates from a study of T cell repertoires in cytomegalovirus infection. MiXCR, run by TCRdb on the reads, gives a single entry per CDR3 protein. The repertoire holds about 250,000 distinct CDR3 sequences, with more than 9% as singletons. Trimming took 3 bases from V and 4 from J, leaving 12 bases between them. Germline V gene data show CDR1 as SGHNT and CDR2 as YENEEA. This CDR3 has 14 residues. The specimen was PBMCs. The genes are TRBV11-3 and TRBJ1-1; TRBD1 might be the D (5 bases). The sequence was obtained from a human donor in good health (CMV status not recorded). Some clones in this sample may be carry-over from other donors' samples. In nucleotides, the CDR3 is TGTGCCAGCAGCTTGGATGCAGGGACCACTGAAGCTTTCTTT. Its protein product is CASSLDAGTTEAFF.